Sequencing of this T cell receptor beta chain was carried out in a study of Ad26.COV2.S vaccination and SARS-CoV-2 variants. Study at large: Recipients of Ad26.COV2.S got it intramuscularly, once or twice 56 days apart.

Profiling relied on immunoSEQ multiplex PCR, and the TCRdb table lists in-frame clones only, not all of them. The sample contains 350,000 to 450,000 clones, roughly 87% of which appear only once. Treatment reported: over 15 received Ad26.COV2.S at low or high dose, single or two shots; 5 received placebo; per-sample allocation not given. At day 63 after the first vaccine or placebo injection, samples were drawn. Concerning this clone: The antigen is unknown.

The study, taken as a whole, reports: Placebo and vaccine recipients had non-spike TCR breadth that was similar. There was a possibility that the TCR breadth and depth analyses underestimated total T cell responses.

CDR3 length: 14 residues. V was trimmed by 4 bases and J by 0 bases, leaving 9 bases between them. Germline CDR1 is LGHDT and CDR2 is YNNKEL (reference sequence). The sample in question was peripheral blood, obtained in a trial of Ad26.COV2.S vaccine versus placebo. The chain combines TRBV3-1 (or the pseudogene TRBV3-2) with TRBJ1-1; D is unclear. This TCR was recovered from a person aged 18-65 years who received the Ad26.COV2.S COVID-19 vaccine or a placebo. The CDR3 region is CASSPLGVNTEAFF. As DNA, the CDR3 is TGTGCCAGCAGCCCCCTCGGTGTGAACACTGAAGCTTTCTTT.